This T cell receptor (beta chain) was sequenced in a study of blood T cell repertoires in COVID-19. The wider study: The cDNA or gDNA used as material had been derived from T cells, B-cell-depleted T cells, or PBMCs.

Ages ranged from about 18 to 89 years, with residence in some 25 US areas. Participant-given clinical history determined each cohort assignment. Note on this clone: The junction does not match germline at one end; this may be a read error.

As handled by the study authors: Researchers report that nucleated cell counts were estimated from reference gene primer amplification. Data came from immunoSEQ multiplex PCR; TCRdb stores just in-frame clones and leaves some out. From that table come the V and J calls and clone size; the DNA was used to work out D and trimming. The sample includes about 210,000 clones, 86% of them seen just once. This CDR3 spans 11 amino acids. Germline V gene data show CDR1 as MDHEN and CDR2 as SYDVKM. The rearrangement joins TRBV28 to TRBJ1-2; TRBD1 is a possible D gene (5 bases). The origin of this receptor is a man aged 35 to 55 with acute COVID-19. Sequences were obtained from PBMCs or T cells enriched from blood (not recorded which). CDR3 loop: CGTVSNYGYTF. The CDR3 DNA follows: TGCGGGACTGTCAGTAACTATGGCTACACCTTC.